Following are 25 T cell receptor beta chains from one sample sequenced in a study of cytomegalovirus exposure and HLA in healthy donors. It was with 60 Vbeta and 13 Jbeta primers that the PCR ran. TCRdb's table, derived via immunoSEQ multiplex PCR, lists solely in-frame clones and lacks some. This table holds around 170,000 clones, around 80% found once. Sequenced sample: PBMCs. These receptors were obtained from a man aged 35 to 55 in good health and CMV-seropositive.

The chain has TRBV10-3 and TRBJ2-7, with 9 bases identical to TRBD1. Germline V CDR1 and CDR2: ENHRY, SYGVKD. This CDR3 has 17 amino acids. The trim removed 2 bases at V and 3 bases at J, leaving 11 bases unmatched. CDR3 DNA sequence: TGTGCCATCAGTGAGGGGGACAGGGAGACGAGAGGCTACGAGCAGTACTTC. This codes for CAISEGDRETRGYEQYF.

The rearrangement uses TRBV28 and TRBJ2-7, with 10 bases that match TRBD1. The CDR3 contains 15 residues. The ends lost 5 bases at V and 2 bases at J; junction bases unmatched: 6. The germline CDR1 and CDR2 sequences are MDHEN and SYDVKM. CDR3 region: CASSPHGTGAYEQYF. In DNA form, the CDR3 reads TGTGCCAGCAGTCCCCACGGGACAGGGGCCTACGAGCAGTACTTC.

The chain carries TRBV27 and TRBJ2-7, with D possibly being TRBD1 (6 bases). This CDR3 contains 13 residues. CDR1 and CDR2 (germline): MNHEY, SMNVEV (reference sequence). V lost 8 bases and J lost 0, with 11 bases in between. CDR3 bases: TGTGCCAGCTGGGGGCCATACTCCTACGAGCAGTACTTC. The encoded protein is CASWGPYSYEQYF.

This chain connects TRBV2 to TRBJ1-5, with 9 bases matching TRBD1. V shed 3 bases and J 5 bases; nucleotides not matched to a gene: 8. CDR1 and CDR2 (germline): SNHLY, FYNNEI. This CDR3 is 16 amino acids long. The CDR3 reads CASSDPPGQGYQPQHF. CDR3 in DNA: TGTGCCAGCAGTGATCCCCCGGGACAGGGCTATCAGCCCCAGCATTTT.

This chain joins TRBV27 and TRBJ1-5, with D tentatively TRBD1 (5 bases). This CDR3 comprises 14 residues. V was cut by 6 bases and J by 9 bases, with 18 bases left in between. The V gene's germline CDR1 is MNHEY and CDR2 SMNVEV (reference sequence). The DNA of the CDR3 is TGTGCCAGCAGCACAAACCAGGGTCTGTGGCCCCAGCATTTT. Protein: CASSTNQGLWPQHF.

This chain joins TRBV7-2 and TRBJ1-5; D gene unclear. The V end was cut by 8 bases, the J end by 7 bases, with 12 bases between. This CDR3 contains 12 residues. CDR1 is SGHTA and CDR2 is FQGNSA in the germline V gene. This chain's CDR3 is CASAAQWQPQHF. Written as DNA, the CDR3 is TGTGCCAGCGCCGCTCAGTGGCAGCCCCAGCATTTT.

The chain carries TRBV2 and TRBJ1-2; D is perhaps TRBD1 (6 bases). Trimming took 5 bases from V and 3 from J, leaving 16 bases between them. The CDR3 consists of 15 residues. Germline V gene lookup returns CDR1 SNHLY and CDR2 FYNNEI. CDR3 sequence reads: CASSQPPRTDYGYTF. For the CDR3, the DNA is TGTGCCAGCAGTCAACCACCACGGACAGACTATGGCTACACCTTC.

V is TRBV15 and J is TRBJ1-5; no clear D gene. Trimming stripped 5 bases from V and 3 bases from J, with 14 bases between. Germline CDR1 reads LNHNV; CDR2 reads YYDKDF (reference sequence). The CDR3 spans 15 residues. The CDR3 loop is CATSGRPADNQPQHF. CDR3 sequence (DNA): TGTGCCACCAGCGGCAGGCCCGCCGACAATCAGCCCCAGCATTTT.

The chain couples TRBV27 to TRBJ2-4; D possibly corresponds to TRBD1 (7 bases). The CDR3 totals 19 residues. V lost 1 base and J lost 2, with 21 bases in between. Germline V gene data show CDR1 as MNHEY and CDR2 as SMNVEV (reference sequence). In DNA form, the CDR3 reads TGTGCCAGCAGTTTATATATCCCAGGGGGGAGGATGTCCAAAAACATTCAGTACTTC. It translates to CASSLYIPGGRMSKNIQYF.

The chain links TRBV27 to TRBJ2-1, with 11 positions matching TRBD2. Germline V gives CDR1 MNHEY, CDR2 SMNVEV (reference sequence). The length of the CDR3 is 17 residues. Trimming at V came to 4 bases and at J to 3 bases, leaving 8 bases not matched to a gene. The chain's CDR3 is CASSSLAGGTYYNEQFF. The CDR3 DNA reads TGTGCCAGCAGTTCGTTAGCGGGGGGGACCTACTACAATGAGCAGTTCTTC.

The chain couples TRBV7-8 to TRBJ1-5; D is unresolved. The V end lost 1 base, the J end lost 4 bases, and 5 bases lay between the germline ends. Germline V gene lookup returns CDR1 SGHVS and CDR2 FQNEAQ. The CDR3 totals 13 residues. The CDR3 protein is CASSLVINQPQHF. In DNA form, the CDR3 reads TGTGCCAGCAGCTTAGTCATTAATCAGCCCCAGCATTTT.

This clone was observed a single time. The chain carries TRBV6-1 and TRBJ2-3; possible D gene TRBD2, 5 bases. Looked up from germline, CDR1 is MNHNS and CDR2 is SASEGT. The germline V and J ends were trimmed by 2 bases and 5 bases, with 11 bases remaining between them. The CDR3 loop spans 14 amino acids. CDR3: CASSETGFGDTQYF. CDR3 nucleotides: TGTGCCAGCAGTGAAACGGGATTCGGAGATACGCAGTATTTT.

The chain has TRBV27 and TRBJ1-5, with D unclear. Germline V gene lookup returns CDR1 MNHEY and CDR2 SMNVEV (reference sequence). Trimming removed 6 bases from V and 1 base from J, with 13 bases in between. The CDR3 is 15 amino acids. The CDR3 region has the DNA TGTGCCAGCAGGTTTTCTTATCGGAGCAATCAGCCCCAGCATTTT. Its translation: CASRFSYRSNQPQHF.

Remarks on this clone: Additional DNA sequences in this sample encode the identical CDR3. This chain joins TRBV6-5 and TRBJ1-1; D not resolved. Germline CDR1 MNHEY, CDR2 SVGAGI. The CDR3 sequence is 13 residues long. Trimming shortened V by 3 bases and J by 1 base, and 6 bases separated the two germline ends. The CDR3 sequence is CASSYEQNTEAFF. CDR3 sequence (DNA): TGTGCCAGCAGTTATGAACAGAACACTGAAGCTTTCTTT.

The rearrangement links TRBV7-2 to TRBJ2-3; TRBD2 matches 7 bases. CDR3 length equals 15 residues. With 5 bases clipped from V and 2 bases from J, the junction kept 7 bases outside the gene matches. In germline, CDR1 is SGHTA, CDR2 FQGNSA. Here the CDR3 reads CASSTQTSNTDTQYF. In DNA form, the CDR3 reads TGTGCCAGCAGCACCCAGACTAGCAACACAGATACGCAGTATTTT. The complete variable domain, with remaining parts taken from reference TRBV7-2 and TRBJ2-3, reads GAGVSQSPSNKVTEKGKDVELRCDPISGHTALYWYRQSLGQGLEFLIYFQGNSAPDKSGLPSDRFSAERTGGSVSTLTIQRTQQEDSAVYLCASSTQTSNTDTQYFGPGTRLTVL.

The chain uses TRBV5-1 and TRBJ1-2; 10 nucleotides line up with TRBD1. V was pared by 6 bases and J by 0 bases, with 5 bases of the junction left unmatched. CDR3 size: 15 residues. Looked up from germline, CDR1 is SGHRS and CDR2 is YFSETQ. The CDR3 loop is CASKRTGGANYGYTF. As DNA, the CDR3 is TGCGCCAGCAAGCGGACAGGGGGTGCTAACTATGGCTACACCTTC.

This clone came up once. The V and J genes are TRBV29-1 and TRBJ2-5; perhaps TRBD2 as D (6 bases). CDR3 length: 11 residues. Trimming stripped 3 bases from V and 4 bases from J, with 6 bases between. Germline-derived CDR1 and CDR2 are SQVTM and ANQGSEA. The chain's CDR3 is CSVEGGETQYF. The CDR3 DNA follows: TGCAGCGTTGAGGGGGGAGAGACCCAGTACTTC.

V is TRBV9 and J is TRBJ1-5, with 7 bases lining up with TRBD1. The CDR3 contains 15 residues. J was trimmed by 5 bases and V by 0 bases; bases with no gene match: 5. In germline, CDR1 is SGDLS, CDR2 YYNGEE. DNA of the CDR3: TGTGCCAGCAGCGTAGGGGACAGAGGCGATCAGCCCCAGCATTTT. This codes for CASSVGDRGDQPQHF.

This chain joins TRBV19 and TRBJ1-1; 12 bases fit TRBD1. In germline, CDR1 is LNHDA, CDR2 SQIVND (reference sequence). The CDR3 spans 14 residues. J gave up 7 bases and V 3 bases, and 3 bases lay outside the gene matches. DNA of the CDR3: TGTGCCAGTAGTATCGGGACAGGGGGCAATGAAGCTTTCTTT. Encoded protein: CASSIGTGGNEAFF.

The chain carries TRBV9 and TRBJ2-1, with 9 bases matching TRBD1. The CDR3 loop spans 15 amino acids. The V gene end was trimmed by 0 bases and the J gene end by 7 bases; junction bases not matched to a gene: 5. Germline values: CDR1 SGDLS, CDR2 YYNGEE. The CDR3 spells CASSVAGDRANEQFF. The CDR3 bases are TGTGCCAGCAGCGTAGCTGGGGACAGGGCTAATGAGCAGTTCTTC.

CDR3 sequence reads: CASSYSTPVNYTF. DNA of the CDR3: TGTGCCAGCAGTTACAGCACCCCTGTGAACTACACCTTC. The rearrangement joins TRBV6-5 to TRBJ1-2; D is undetermined. The CDR3 runs 13 residues. The V gene lost 2 bases and the J gene lost 10 bases, with 14 bases spanning the gap. The germline CDR1 and CDR2 sequences are MNHEY and SVGAGI.

This chain joins TRBV7-9 and TRBJ2-7; TRBD1 aligns across 8 bases. From germline, CDR1 is SEHNR and CDR2 FQNEAQ (reference sequence). Trimming at V came to 5 bases and at J to 2 bases, leaving 5 bases not matched to a gene. The CDR3 loop spans 14 amino acids. CDR3 nucleotide sequence: TGTGCCAGCAGCCCGGACAGGGAGGCCTACGAGCAGTACTTC. It yields the protein CASSPDREAYEQYF. Using reference TRBV7-9 and TRBJ2-7 for the parts outside the CDR3, the full variable domain is DTGVSQNPRHKITKRGQNVTFRCDPISEHNRLYWYRQTLGQGPEFLTYFQNEAQLEKSRLLSDRFSAERPKGSFSTLEIQRTEQGDSAMYLCASSPDREAYEQYFGPGTRLTVT.

Within the sample, this clone is medium-sized. The rearrangement links TRBV6-1 to TRBJ2-7; 12 bases align to TRBD2. Germline trimming cut 1 base from V and 5 bases from J; bases unmatched to any gene: 3. The CDR3 spans 15 residues. Germline V gene data show CDR1 as MNHNS and CDR2 as SASEGT. CDR3 coding DNA: TGTGCCAGCAGTGAAGAACTAGCGGGGGGAAACGAGCAGTACTTC. It encodes CASSEELAGGNEQYF.

The chain uses TRBV6-6 and TRBJ2-7; TRBD1 matches at 10 bases. The germline V gene has CDR1 MNHNY and CDR2 SVGAGI (reference sequence). The V and J ends lost 2 bases and 3 bases, in that order; junction bases with no gene match: 4. The CDR3 spans 15 residues. CDR3 DNA sequence: TGTGCCAGCAGTTACCGGGACAGGGGATTCTACGAGCAGTACTTC. This encodes CASSYRDRGFYEQYF.

The chain joins TRBV4-3 to TRBJ2-1; tentative D call: TRBD2 (6 bases). From germline, CDR1 is LGHNA and CDR2 YSLEER. V was clipped by 0 bases and J by 3 bases, with 12 bases between them. The CDR3 has 16 residues. In DNA form, the CDR3 reads TGCGCCAGCAGCCAAGAACCGGGGGTAGTCTACAATGAGCAGTTCTTC. Residues: CASSQEPGVVYNEQFF.